The 24 T cell receptor beta chains in this list originate from one sample, sequenced in a study of Ad26.COV2.S vaccination and SARS-CoV-2 variants. Profiled with immunoSEQ multiplex PCR; TCRdb holds only in-frame clones, not every one. The table has some 640,000 clones, about 90% seen once. Treatment reported: 15 to 20 received Ad26.COV2.S at low or high dose, single or two shots; 5 received placebo; per-sample allocation not given. At day 63 after the first vaccine or placebo injection, samples were drawn. Sample: peripheral blood, taken in a trial of Ad26.COV2.S vaccine versus placebo. The receptors derive from a person aged 18-60 years who received the Ad26.COV2.S COVID-19 vaccine or a placebo.

This chain links TRBV2 with TRBJ1-4, with 7 bases identical to TRBD1. CDR1 is SNHLY, CDR2 FYNNEI, per germline. CDR3 length: 15 residues. V was clipped by 3 bases and J by 1 base; unmatched bases: 2. This chain's CDR3 is CASSEQGGTNEKLFF. The CDR3 region has the DNA TGTGCCAGCAGTGAGCAGGGGGGAACTAATGAAAAACTGTTTTTT.

The chain employs TRBV27 and TRBJ1-6, with D tentatively TRBD1 (6 bases). V was shortened by 0 bases and J by 14 bases, with 17 bases between the two germline ends. This CDR3 contains 15 residues. The V gene's germline CDR1 is MNHEY and CDR2 SMNVEV (reference sequence). Here the CDR3 DNA reads TGTGCCAGCAGTTTATCCGGGACATCGAGGACAGCCCTCCACTTT. This encodes CASSLSGTSRTALHF.

The J gene is TRBJ2-7, the V gene TRBV19; possible D gene TRBD2, 7 bases. V shed 3 bases and J shed 3 bases, with 12 bases lying between them. The germline gives CDR1 LNHDA, CDR2 SQIVND (reference sequence). The CDR3 is 14 amino acids. The CDR3: CASSMGRGSYEQYF. The CDR3 DNA is TGTGCCAGTAGTATGGGGAGGGGGAGCTACGAGCAGTACTTC.

The CDR3 is CATSDYGSGTYNEQFF. As DNA, the CDR3 is TGTGCCACCAGTGATTATGGTAGCGGAACCTACAATGAGCAGTTCTTC. The V call is TRBV24-1, the J call TRBJ2-1, with D possibly being TRBD2 (6 bases). The CDR3 has 16 residues. Germline assignment: CDR1 KGHDR and CDR2 SFDVKD. Trimming removed 2 bases at V and 2 bases at J, with 12 bases between.

The table lists this clone with a few counts. This chain links TRBV7-9 with TRBJ1-6, with D perhaps matching TRBD1 (6 bases). Trimming removed 5 bases from V and 8 bases from J, with 16 bases in between. The V gene's germline CDR1 is SEHNR and CDR2 FQNEAQ (reference sequence). The CDR3 has 15 amino acids. Here the CDR3 DNA reads TGTGCCAGCAGCCCAAATACAGGGTACGATTCACCCCTCCACTTT. This gives the protein CASSPNTGYDSPLHF.

DNA for the CDR3: TGTGCCAGTAGTATAGAGGGAGGGGCACGGGAGCAGTACTTC. Its protein product is CASSIEGGAREQYF. The chain employs TRBV19 and TRBJ2-7, with 7 nucleotides matching TRBD2. Germline V gene lookup returns CDR1 LNHDA and CDR2 SQIVND (reference sequence). The CDR3 runs to 14 residues. V dropped 0 bases and J dropped 7; count of bases not matched to a gene: 6. The whole variable domain, remainder taken from reference TRBV19 and TRBJ2-7, is DGGITQSPKYLFRKEGQNVTLSCEQNLNHDAMYWYRQDPGQGLRLIYYSQIVNDFQKGDIAEGYSVSREKKESFPLTVTSAQKNPTAFYLCASSIEGGAREQYFGPGTRLTVT.

The chain combines TRBV9 with TRBJ2-2, with 11 bases matching TRBD2. Germline V CDR1 and CDR2: SGDLS, YYNGEE. J lost 7 bases, V lost 4 bases, and 6 bases had no gene match. The CDR3 covers 15 residues. CDR3 bases: TGTGCCAGCAGCTGGACTAGCGGGTTGGTCGGGGAGCTGTTTTTT. Translation: CASSWTSGLVGELFF.

V is TRBV7-9 and J is TRBJ2-5; D is unresolved. The CDR3 has 15 amino acids. Germline V lookup: CDR1 SEHNR, CDR2 FQNEAQ (reference sequence). V was shortened by 3 bases and J by 0 bases, with 11 bases between the two germline ends. The CDR3 nucleotides read TGTGCCAGCAGCTTTGGACCCCTGTACCAAGAGACCCAGTACTTC. Protein sequence: CASSFGPLYQETQYF.

The gene calls are TRBV19 and TRBJ1-2, with TRBD1 identical over 9 bases. Germline CDR1 reads LNHDA; CDR2 reads SQIVND (reference sequence). V lost 4 bases to trimming and J lost 1 base; unmatched junction nucleotides: 4. The CDR3 has 15 amino acids. CDR3 region: CASSTTGGVNYGYTF. The CDR3 DNA reads as TGTGCCAGTAGTACGACAGGGGGAGTTAACTATGGCTACACCTTC.

A single count supports this clone. The chain is built from TRBV27 and TRBJ1-2, with 10 bases identical to TRBD1. Germline V gene data show CDR1 as MNHEY and CDR2 as SMNVEV (reference sequence). This CDR3 has 16 residues. Trimming at V came to 6 bases and at J to 5 bases, leaving 12 bases not matched to a gene. Written as DNA, the CDR3 is TGTGCCAGCAGGACCGGGACAGGGGAGAGGATTTATGGCTACACCTTC. Its protein is CASRTGTGERIYGYTF.

This clone was recorded once. The rearrangement links TRBV11-2 to TRBJ2-5; TRBD2 agrees at 10 bases. Germline-derived CDR1 and CDR2 are SGHAT and FQNNGV. The CDR3 totals 16 residues. The V gene end was trimmed by 1 base and the J gene end by 2 bases; junction bases not matched to a gene: 4. The CDR3 sequence: CASSLGLAGVQETQYF. The CDR3 DNA sequence: TGTGCCAGCAGCTTAGGCCTAGCGGGGGTACAAGAGACCCAGTACTTC.

CDR3 in DNA: TGTGCCAGCAGCTTTACGCCCACCGGGGAGCTGTTTTTT. Protein: CASSFTPTGELFF. The rearrangement joins TRBV7-3 to TRBJ2-2; no reliable D call. The germline CDR1 and CDR2 sequences are SGHTA and FQGTGA. This CDR3 has 13 amino acids. Trimming took 3 bases from V and 4 from J, leaving 6 bases between them.

The CDR3 coding sequence is TGTGCCAGCAGTTACTTCCAGGGGGGGGGAACTTTCTTT. Its translation: CASSYFQGGGTFF. The chain combines TRBV6-5 with TRBJ1-1; TRBD1 matches at 7 bases. The V and J ends lost 1 base and 12 bases, in that order; junction bases with no gene match: 8. Germline V gene sequence: CDR1 MNHEY, CDR2 SVGAGI. The length of the CDR3 is 13 residues.

The chain has TRBV6-2 or TRBV6-3 and TRBJ2-2; TRBD1 might be the D (6 bases). The germline CDR1 and CDR2 sequences are MNHEY and SVGEGT. V lost 5 bases, J lost 1 base, and 11 bases lay in between. The CDR3 extends over 15 amino acids. CDR3 DNA sequence: TGTGCCAGCAGTGCGCCGACAGGGAACACCGGGGAGCTGTTTTTT. This gives the protein CASSAPTGNTGELFF.

Written as DNA, the CDR3 is TGTGCCACCAGCAGAGAGCTGGGGGGTAGGAACACCGGGGAGCTGTTTTTT. Translation gives CATSRELGGRNTGELFF. The chain is built from TRBV15 and TRBJ2-2, with a weak D call TRBD2 (6 bases). The V and J ends lost 0 bases and 1 base respectively, with 12 bases between them. Germline values: CDR1 LNHNV, CDR2 YYDKDF (reference sequence). The CDR3 loop spans 17 amino acids.

The rearrangement uses TRBV19 and TRBJ2-2, with D unclear. Between the trimmed V and J ends, which lost 4 bases and 0 bases, there was a span of 9 bases. This CDR3 comprises 15 residues. The germline V gene has CDR1 LNHDA and CDR2 SQIVND (reference sequence). CDR3 in amino acids: CASSTQGPNTGELFF. Written as DNA, the CDR3 is TGTGCCAGTAGTACCCAAGGGCCGAACACCGGGGAGCTGTTTTTT.

J is TRBJ2-7 and V is TRBV11-2, with D unresolved. From germline, CDR1 is SGHAT and CDR2 FQNNGV. The CDR3 runs 14 residues. V was clipped by 1 base and J by 2 bases, with 9 bases between them. The CDR3 reads CASSLGSGPYEQYF. Written as DNA, the CDR3 is TGTGCCAGCAGCTTAGGTTCCGGACCCTACGAGCAGTACTTC. The full variable domain, rest sourced from reference TRBV11-2 and TRBJ2-7, is EAGVAQSPRYKIIEKRQSVAFWCNPISGHATLYWYQQILGQGPKLLIQFQNNGVVDDSQLPKDRFSAERLKGVDSTLKIQPAKLEDSAVYLCASSLGSGPYEQYFGPGTRLTVT.

V gene TRBV2 combines with J gene TRBJ1-1; tentatively, D is TRBD1 (6 bases). The CDR3 has 10 amino acids. Germline CDR1 is SNHLY and CDR2 is FYNNEI. Trimming took off 6 bases at V and 11 bases at J, with 10 bases between the two ends. The DNA for the CDR3 is TGTGCCAGCAGCCGGGACAACGCTTTCTTT. Translating gives CASSRDNAFF.

For this clone: Other DNA sequences in the sample encode the same CDR3. The rearrangement uses TRBV27 and TRBJ2-2; D remains unclear. Per the germline V gene, CDR1 is MNHEY and CDR2 is SMNVEV (reference sequence). This CDR3 region has 13 residues. V lost 2 bases and J lost 5, with 6 bases in between. CDR3 DNA: TGTGCCAGCAGTTTAGCCGGGACCGGGGAGCTGTTTTTT. It translates to CASSLAGTGELFF.

The rearrangement links TRBV10-3 to TRBJ1-5; TRBD1 matches 7 bases. The V gene's germline CDR1 is ENHRY and CDR2 SYGVKD. The V and J ends lost 9 bases and 2 bases, in that order; junction bases with no gene match: 1. The CDR3 runs 12 residues. DNA of the CDR3: TGTGCCATTGGACAGGGCAATCAGCCCCAGCATTTT. This encodes CAIGQGNQPQHF.

The V call is TRBV19, the J call TRBJ1-2, with a weak D call TRBD1 (5 bases). Trimming took 5 bases from V and 4 from J, leaving 14 bases between them. CDR3 length: 14 residues. Looked up from germline, CDR1 is LNHDA and CDR2 is SQIVND (reference sequence). Here the CDR3 reads CASSPLGELYGYTF. The CDR3 DNA follows: TGTGCCAGTAGTCCATTGGGGGAGCTCTATGGCTACACCTTC.

The chain has TRBV18 and TRBJ2-7; 7 bases agree with TRBD1. V lost 3 bases, J lost 4 bases, and 9 bases stayed unmatched. The CDR3 is 15 residues long. CDR1 is KGHSH, CDR2 LQKENI, per germline. In nucleotides, the CDR3 is TGTGCCAGCTCACCGATCGGGACAGACATATACGAGCAGTACTTC. Translation gives CASSPIGTDIYEQYF.

The V and J genes are TRBV5-1 and TRBJ2-1, with 12 bases aligning to TRBD1. The germline V gene encodes CDR1 SGHRS and CDR2 YFSETQ. V shed 0 bases and J 9 bases; nucleotides not matched to a gene: 7. The CDR3 totals 16 residues. CDR3 bases: TGCGCCAGCAGCTTGGGTGGGACAGGGGGCTTCGGTGAGCAGTTCTTC. This encodes CASSLGGTGGFGEQFF.

The rearrangement uses TRBV2 and TRBJ2-6; the D gene could be TRBD1 or TRBD2 (5 bases each). From germline, CDR1 is SNHLY and CDR2 FYNNEI. The V and J ends lost 6 bases and 0 bases respectively, with 12 bases between them. The CDR3 contains 16 residues. CDR3 bases: TGTGCCAGCAGAGGGGACGGCAACTCTGGGGCCAACGTCCTGACTTTC. Its protein product is CASRGDGNSGANVLTF. Based on the CDR3 plus reference TRBV2 and TRBJ2-6, the full variable domain is EPEVTQTPSHQVTQMGQEVILRCVPISNHLYFYWYRQILGQKVEFLVSFYNNEISEKSEIFDDQFSVERPDGSNFTLKIRSTKLEDSAMYFCASRGDGNSGANVLTFGAGSRLTVL.